A selection of T cell receptor beta chains follows, all from one sample in a study of regulatory T cells in long-lasting Graves disease. TCRdb fed the multiplex PCR reads into MiXCR, producing one record per CDR3 protein. The sample lists under 300,000 distinct CDR3 sequences; about 18% were seen once. The same sample was also studied in work on T cells in Graves' hyperthyroidism and ophthalmopathy.

The sample in question was peripheral blood mononuclear cells (PBMCs), obtained at new diagnosis, from a patient treated with antithyroid drugs. These receptors all come from a woman in her thirties with Graves disease. Each CDR3 is given with its conserved first and last residue. A D gene is named only where the DNA matches it firmly. A clone size is listed for some rows: how often the clone was seen (once, few, many), or a class if it is expanded.

TGTGCCAGCAGAGAGTGGGGTTGGAGCCCTGAAGCTTTCTTT	CASREWGWSPEAFF	TRBV6-1	.	many	TRBJ1-1
TGTGCCAGCAGTAGGGACAGGGTGCAAGAGACCCAGTACTTC	CASSRDRVQETQYF	TRBV6-1	TRBD1	many	TRBJ2-5
TGTGCCAGCAGCGCGACCGAAAATTCACCCCTCCACTTT	CASSATENSPLHF	TRBV7-8	.	many	TRBJ1-6
TGTGCCAGCAGCCAAGATCTCTCGTGGGGCTTTAATTCACCCCTCCACTTT	CASSQDLSWGFNSPLHF	TRBV14	.	many	TRBJ1-6
TGTGCCAGCAGCCAACTTTCGGGACAGGGCCCCTACGAGCAGTACTTC	CASSQLSGQGPYEQYF	TRBV7-9	TRBD1	many	TRBJ2-7
TGTGCCAGCAGTGGGCCAGTGGACCAGTACTTC	CASSGPVDQYF	TRBV2	.	many	TRBJ2-5
TGCAGTGCTAGCGGGGGGCCCGCTAGCTCCTACAATGAGCAGTTCTTC	CSASGGPASSYNEQFF	TRBV20-1	.	.	TRBJ2-1
TGCGCCAGCAGCGTGAACCTGGGCCGTGCTTTTAGCTACACCTTC	CASSVNLGRAFSYTF	TRBV5-1	.	many	TRBJ1-2
TGTGCTAGTGGTTTGAGAGGGGGTGTTAGCTATGGCTACACCTTC	CASGLRGGVSYGYTF	TRBV12-5	.	many	TRBJ1-2
TGCAGTGCTAGTCCTGCGGGGGGCTGGGGGACCCAGTACTTC	CSASPAGGWGTQYF	TRBV20-1	TRBD2	many	TRBJ2-5
TGTGCCAGCAGGGGGACAGGCTACGAGCAGTACTTC	CASRGTGYEQYF	TRBV7-9	TRBD1	.	TRBJ2-7
TGCGCCAGCAGCCAACACGTTAGCGGGGGGGTACCAGATACGCAGTATTTT	CASSQHVSGGVPDTQYF	TRBV4-1	TRBD2	.	TRBJ2-3
TGTGCCAGCAGTTTGAACGGGGCGGCGGGGGAAAAACTGTTTTTT	CASSLNGAAGEKLFF	TRBV28	.	many	TRBJ1-4
TGTGCCAGCAGTGACGGACTAGCGGACACCTACGAGCAGTACTTC	CASSDGLADTYEQYF	TRBV6-1	TRBD2	few	TRBJ2-7
TGTGCCAGCAGCTTAGGGGTGATTGGAGCCTCTGGGGCCAACGTCCTGACTTTC	CASSLGVIGASGANVLTF	TRBV7-2	.	many	TRBJ2-6
TGTGCCAGCAGGGACAGAGCTCACACTGAAGCTTTCTTT	CASRDRAHTEAFF	TRBV27	.	few	TRBJ1-1
TGTGCCACCAGTGATCCCGCGAGCTCCTACAATGAGCAGTTCTTC	CATSDPASSYNEQFF	TRBV24-1	.	many	TRBJ2-1
TGTGCCAGCAGTCCAACTATTAACCAGCCCCAGCATTTT	CASSPTINQPQHF	TRBV6-4	.	.	TRBJ1-5
TGTGCCAGCAGCTTAAATATGTGGGGGCTCGACACTGAAGCTTTCTTT	CASSLNMWGLDTEAFF	TRBV11-3	.	few	TRBJ1-1
TGTGCCAGCAGCCGTCCGAGGTCTGGGGCTAGCGGGAATAGCACAGATACGCAGTATTTT	CASSRPRSGASGNSTDTQYF	TRBV5-4	TRBD2	.	TRBJ2-3
TGCAGTGCTGGAGGGGTGGGCACCCGAGAGACCCAGTACTTC	CSAGGVGTRETQYF	TRBV20-1	.	many	TRBJ2-5
TGCAGTGCTAGATTCTCCTTGGGGGGGCGGGGCACAGATACGCAGTATTTT	CSARFSLGGRGTDTQYF	TRBV20-1	.	many	TRBJ2-3
TGCGCCAGCAGCCGAGTCGTCACAGGGGGCAATGAGCAGTTCTTC	CASSRVVTGGNEQFF	TRBV7-2	TRBD1	many	TRBJ2-1
TGTGCCAGCAGGCAGGGACCGACTAGCAATCAGCCCCAGCATTTT	CASRQGPTSNQPQHF	TRBV28	.	many	TRBJ1-5
TGTGCCAGCAGTTTCGCCGGGACACACTACGAGCAGTACTTC	CASSFAGTHYEQYF	TRBV28	.	.	TRBJ2-7
TGTGCCAGCAGGACTAGCGGGGGTCAAGAGACCCAGTACTTC	CASRTSGGQETQYF	TRBV3-1	TRBD2	many	TRBJ2-5
TGCGCCAGCAGACTCGGGACAGGAGTTTTCTACGAGCAGTACTTC	CASRLGTGVFYEQYF	TRBV4-1	TRBD1	many	TRBJ2-7
TGTGCCAGCAGTTACTCTGGCAGGGTAGCTGGGGCCAACGTCCTGACTTTC	CASSYSGRVAGANVLTF	TRBV6-2/TRBV6-3	.	few	TRBJ2-6
TGCAGTGCCGGACAGAGTATGGGTCCCCAGCATTTT	CSAGQSMGPQHF	TRBV20-1	.	many	TRBJ1-5
TGTGCCAGCTCACCAGGGTTGAACTATGGCTACACCTTC	CASSPGLNYGYTF	TRBV18	.	many	TRBJ1-2
TGCGCCAGCAGTGGGGGGAGAAACACTGAAGCTTTCTTT	CASSGGRNTEAFF	TRBV9	.	many	TRBJ1-1
TGTGCCAGCAGCTCCTCGGGGTTAGCGGGGGGTCTCACAGATACGCAGTATTTT	CASSSSGLAGGLTDTQYF	TRBV5-4	TRBD2	many	TRBJ2-3
TGTGCCAGCAGTTTGGACAGGATAAACGAGCAGTACTTC	CASSLDRINEQYF	TRBV27	TRBD1	many	TRBJ2-7
TGTGCCAGTAGTATAGAGAGTGAAACTGAAGCTTTCTTT	CASSIESETEAFF	TRBV19	.	few	TRBJ1-1
TGTGCCAGCAGTCGTATTAGGGTGGCTACAGATACGCAGTATTTT	CASSRIRVATDTQYF	TRBV27	.	many	TRBJ2-3
TGTGCCAGCAGCAAATCCGGGACTAGCGGGGGGTCCCAGGGGCAGTTCTTC	CASSKSGTSGGSQGQFF	TRBV7-9	TRBD2	.	TRBJ2-1
TGTGCCAGCAGCCGACCCGGGACAGGAGCCTACGAGCAGTACTTC	CASSRPGTGAYEQYF	TRBV14	TRBD1	few	TRBJ2-7
TGCAGTGCTAACTTTTGGAGGACTAGCCCGTACAATGAGCAGTTCTTC	CSANFWRTSPYNEQFF	TRBV20-1	TRBD2	.	TRBJ2-1
TGCAGTGCCCCTACTAGCGGGGGGTTCCACGAGCAGTACTTC	CSAPTSGGFHEQYF	TRBV20-1	TRBD2	many	TRBJ2-7
TGTGCCAGCGGAGGGGGGTTAGGGGGGTTACCCCTCCACTTT	CASGGGLGGLPLHF	TRBV9	.	few	TRBJ1-6
TGTGCTAGTGGTCCCGACAGCCAAGAGACCCAGTACTTC	CASGPDSQETQYF	TRBV12-5	.	few	TRBJ2-5
TGTGCCAGCAGCTCCGGGACTACTCATAATGAGCAGTTCTTC	CASSSGTTHNEQFF	TRBV7-9	TRBD2	many	TRBJ2-1
TGTGCCAGCTACAGCCTCTCCTACGAGCAGTACTTC	CASYSLSYEQYF	TRBV6-1	.	few	TRBJ2-7
TGCGCCAGCAGGTCACAGGGGGATACGCAGTATTTT	CASRSQGDTQYF	TRBV4-1	TRBD1	.	TRBJ2-3
TGTGCCAGCAGCCAAGTATACGGAACTACTGAAGCTTTCTTT	CASSQVYGTTEAFF	TRBV5-1	.	.	TRBJ1-1